These T cell receptor beta chains were read from a single sample in a study of blood T cell repertoires in COVID-19. Clones were read by immunoSEQ multiplex PCR, and TCRdb kept only the in-frame ones, dropping some. The table includes 150,000 to 190,000 clones, around four fifths detected once. Source material: PBMCs or T cells enriched from blood (not recorded which). These receptors all stem from a man over 45 who had recovered from COVID-19. Each CDR3 is given with its conserved first and last residue. The order of the fields is V gene, J gene, D gene, clone size, CDR3 protein, CDR3 DNA. D genes are given only for firm matches. Rows may omit the clone size; those that give it use once, few, many or a size class.

V gene: TRBV29-1; J gene: TRBJ1-5; D gene: TRBD1; clone size: NA; CDR3 protein: CSAIQGAGQPQHF; CDR3 DNA: TGCAGCGCCATACAGGGGGCAGGACAGCCCCAGCATTTT
V gene: TRBV19; J gene: TRBJ1-6; D gene: TRBD1; clone size: NA; CDR3 protein: CASGTGEYNSPLHF; CDR3 DNA: TGTGCCAGTGGGACAGGGGAGTATAATTCACCCCTCCACTTT
V gene: TRBV4-1; J gene: TRBJ2-3; D gene: TRBD2; clone size: NA; CDR3 protein: CASSQEAGGRDTQYF; CDR3 DNA: TGCGCCAGCAGCCAAGAAGCGGGGGGGAGAGATACGCAGTATTTT
V gene: TRBV11-2; J gene: TRBJ1-3; D gene: NA; clone size: NA; CDR3 protein: CASSLDRIDFSGNTIYF; CDR3 DNA: TGTGCCAGCAGCTTAGATCGAATTGACTTCTCTGGAAACACCATATATTTT
V gene: TRBV19; J gene: TRBJ2-6; D gene: NA; clone size: once; CDR3 protein: CASTLLGANVLTF; CDR3 DNA: TGTGCCAGTACCCTCCTTGGGGCCAACGTCCTGACTTTC
V gene: TRBV7-2; J gene: TRBJ1-6; D gene: NA; clone size: NA; CDR3 protein: CASSLAGEGTNSPLHF; CDR3 DNA: TGTGCCAGCAGCTTAGCGGGAGAGGGAACAAATTCACCCCTCCACTTT
V gene: TRBV7-9; J gene: TRBJ1-4; D gene: NA; clone size: NA; CDR3 protein: CASSLYQGRNEKLFF; CDR3 DNA: TGTGCCAGCAGCTTGTATCAGGGGAGAAATGAAAAACTGTTTTTT
V gene: TRBV15; J gene: TRBJ1-1; D gene: TRBD1; clone size: NA; CDR3 protein: CATRWLDRLNTEAFF; CDR3 DNA: TGTGCCACCCGTTGGTTGGACAGGTTGAACACTGAAGCTTTCTTT
V gene: TRBV7-9; J gene: TRBJ1-2; D gene: TRBD1; clone size: NA; CDR3 protein: CASSSEGGPYGYTF; CDR3 DNA: TGTGCCAGCAGCTCCGAAGGGGGCCCGTATGGCTACACCTTC
V gene: TRBV7-2; J gene: TRBJ2-1; D gene: TRBD1; clone size: NA; CDR3 protein: CASTPQGTTYNEQFF; CDR3 DNA: TGTGCCAGCACCCCACAGGGGACCACCTACAATGAGCAGTTCTTC
V gene: TRBV18; J gene: TRBJ1-6; D gene: NA; clone size: NA; CDR3 protein: CASSLSLTAGNSPLHF; CDR3 DNA: TGTGCCAGCTCGCTTTCTTTGACAGCGGGTAATTCACCCCTCCACTTT
V gene: TRBV7-8; J gene: TRBJ2-7; D gene: TRBD1; clone size: NA; CDR3 protein: CASSLGVWSVGTGAYEQYF; CDR3 DNA: TGTGCCAGCAGCTTAGGCGTCTGGTCCGTCGGGACAGGAGCCTACGAGCAGTACTTC
V gene: TRBV9; J gene: TRBJ2-7; D gene: TRBD1; clone size: few; CDR3 protein: CASSVGGQGVYEQYF; CDR3 DNA: TGTGCCAGCAGCGTAGGTGGACAGGGAGTGTACGAGCAGTACTTC
V gene: TRBV25-1; J gene: TRBJ2-5; D gene: TRBD1; clone size: NA; CDR3 protein: CASSEYGTAQETQYF; CDR3 DNA: TGTGCCAGCAGTGAATATGGGACAGCCCAAGAGACCCAGTACTTC
V gene: TRBV28; J gene: TRBJ1-1; D gene: TRBD1; clone size: NA; CDR3 protein: CASRQGGNTEAFF; CDR3 DNA: TGTGCCAGCAGGCAGGGGGGGAACACTGAAGCTTTCTTT
V gene: TRBV2; J gene: TRBJ2-1; D gene: NA; clone size: NA; CDR3 protein: CASIRGVYNEQFF; CDR3 DNA: TGTGCCAGCATTAGGGGCGTGTACAATGAGCAGTTCTTC
V gene: TRBV19; J gene: TRBJ1-6; D gene: TRBD1; clone size: NA; CDR3 protein: CASSRGQGGSPLHF; CDR3 DNA: TGTGCCAGTAGCCGGGGACAGGGGGGATCACCCCTCCACTTT
V gene: TRBV6-6; J gene: TRBJ1-4; D gene: NA; clone size: NA; CDR3 protein: CASSSGMTNEKLFF; CDR3 DNA: TGTGCCAGCAGTTCAGGGATGACTAATGAAAAACTGTTTTTT
V gene: TRBV29-1; J gene: TRBJ2-3; D gene: TRBD2; clone size: NA; CDR3 protein: CSVEDLAPGLAGGPTDTQYF; CDR3 DNA: TGCAGCGTTGAAGACTTGGCCCCGGGACTAGCGGGGGGGCCGACAGATACGCAGTATTTT
V gene: TRBV5-4; J gene: TRBJ1-1; D gene: TRBD1; clone size: NA; CDR3 protein: CASSLSDRGHTEAFF; CDR3 DNA: TGTGCCAGCAGCTTGTCGGACAGGGGTCACACTGAAGCTTTCTTT
V gene: TRBV7-9; J gene: TRBJ2-7; D gene: NA; clone size: NA; CDR3 protein: CASSIRGGEQYF; CDR3 DNA: TGTGCCAGCAGCATAAGAGGGGGAGAGCAGTACTTC
V gene: TRBV7-2; J gene: TRBJ2-1; D gene: NA; clone size: NA; CDR3 protein: CASSPRGGRYNEQFF; CDR3 DNA: TGTGCCAGCAGCCCCCGGGGTGGTAGGTACAATGAGCAGTTCTTC
V gene: TRBV18; J gene: TRBJ2-3; D gene: TRBD1; clone size: NA; CDR3 protein: CASSPPGSLVTTGELGTQYF; CDR3 DNA: TGTGCCAGCTCACCACCGGGTTCACTGGTGACGACAGGGGAATTGGGCACGCAGTATTTT
V gene: TRBV4-1; J gene: TRBJ1-5; D gene: TRBD1; clone size: once; CDR3 protein: CASSQDPGYRGQPQHF; CDR3 DNA: TGCGCCAGCAGCCAAGACCCTGGCTACAGGGGCCAGCCCCAGCATTTT
V gene: TRBV7-9; J gene: TRBJ2-7; D gene: TRBD1; clone size: NA; CDR3 protein: CASNQQGAYEQYF; CDR3 DNA: TGTGCCAGCAACCAACAGGGGGCGTACGAGCAGTACTTC
V gene: TRBV29-1; J gene: TRBJ1-2; D gene: NA; clone size: few; CDR3 protein: CSVVSRDTANYGYTF; CDR3 DNA: TGCAGCGTAGTTAGCCGGGACACAGCTAACTATGGCTACACCTTC
V gene: TRBV19; J gene: TRBJ1-2; D gene: NA; clone size: NA; CDR3 protein: CASSINPLYGGKNGYTF; CDR3 DNA: TGTGCCAGTAGTATCAACCCCCTTTATGGGGGCAAGAATGGCTACACCTTC